This paragraph covers one T cell receptor (beta chain) sequence. What it binds is unknown. TCRdb reprocessed the 5' RACE reads and stores each CDR3 protein as one record, lacking DNA. This sample contains about 410,000 distinct CDR3 sequences. These data belong to a study of T cells expressing NK-cell markers. Background on the study: It was sorted CD3+CD56+NKG2C+, CD3+CD56+NKG2C- and CD3+CD56-NKG2C+ T cells that supplied the TCR beta repertoires. The authors sequenced eight donors, of whom seven were HCMV-seropositive and one was seronegative.

Overall study results and limits: A range of about 1.0-7.0% of CD8+ T cells consisted of dominant NKG2C+ clonotypes in about six donors.

The sequence came from a woman aged 50 to 65 in good health. The sequenced sample was blood T cells: a sorted CD56 or NKG2C T cell subset, CD4+ or CD8+ T cells, or bulk PBMC T cells (not recorded which).

The CDR3 reads CASSPPGSYYNEQFF. This chain joins TRBV12-3 or TRBV12-4 and TRBJ2-1; TCRdb's D call of TRBD1 is untestable without DNA. The CDR3 loop spans 15 amino acids.